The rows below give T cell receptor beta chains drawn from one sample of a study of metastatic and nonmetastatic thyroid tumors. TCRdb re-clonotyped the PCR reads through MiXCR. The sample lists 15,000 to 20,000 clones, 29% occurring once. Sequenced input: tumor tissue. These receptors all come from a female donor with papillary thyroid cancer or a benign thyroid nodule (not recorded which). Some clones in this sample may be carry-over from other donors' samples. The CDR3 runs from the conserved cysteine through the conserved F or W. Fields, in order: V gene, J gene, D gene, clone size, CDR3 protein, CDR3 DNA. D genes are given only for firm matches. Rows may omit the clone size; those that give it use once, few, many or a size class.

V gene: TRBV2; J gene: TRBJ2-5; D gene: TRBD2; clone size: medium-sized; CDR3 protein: CASSGSGSGETQYF; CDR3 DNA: TGTGCCAGCAGTGGGAGCGGGAGTGGGGAGACCCAGTACTTC
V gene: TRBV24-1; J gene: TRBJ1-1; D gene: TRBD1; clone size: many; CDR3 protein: CATSDGTGARNTEAFF; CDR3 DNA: TGTGCCACCAGTGATGGGACAGGGGCCCGAAACACTGAAGCTTTCTTT
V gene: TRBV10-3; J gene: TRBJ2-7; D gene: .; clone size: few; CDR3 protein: CAISERDREQYF; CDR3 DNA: TGTGCCATCAGTGAACGCGACAGGGAGCAGTACTTC
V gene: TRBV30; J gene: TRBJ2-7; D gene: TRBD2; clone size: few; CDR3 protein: CAWSRLAGAYEQYF; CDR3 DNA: TGTGCCTGGAGTAGGCTAGCGGGAGCGTACGAGCAGTACTTC
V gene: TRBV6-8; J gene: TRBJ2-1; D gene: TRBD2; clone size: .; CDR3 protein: CASSYLTSGRAGEQFF; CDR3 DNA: TGTGCCAGCAGTTACCTGACTAGCGGGAGGGCGGGTGAGCAGTTCTTC
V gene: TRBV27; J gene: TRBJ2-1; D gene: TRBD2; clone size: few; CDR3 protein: CASSSYQLAGGYNEQFF; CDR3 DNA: TGCGCCAGCAGTTCCTATCAATTAGCGGGAGGGTACAATGAGCAGTTCTTC
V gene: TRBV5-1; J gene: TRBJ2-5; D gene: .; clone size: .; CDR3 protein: CASSFGPGPETQYF; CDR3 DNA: TGCGCCAGCAGCTTTGGTCCTGGGCCGGAGACCCAGTACTTC
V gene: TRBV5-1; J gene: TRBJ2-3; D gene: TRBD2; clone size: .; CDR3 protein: CASSRLGGRASTDTQYF; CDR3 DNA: TGCGCCAGCAGCCGCCTCGGCGGGAGGGCTAGCACAGATACGCAGTATTTT
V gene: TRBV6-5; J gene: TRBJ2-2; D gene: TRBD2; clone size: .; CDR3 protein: CASSYGLAGRDTGELFF; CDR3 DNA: TGTGCCAGCAGTTACGGGCTAGCGGGGCGAGACACCGGGGAGCTGTTTTTT
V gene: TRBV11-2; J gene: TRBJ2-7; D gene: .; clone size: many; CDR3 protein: CASSLEYRGGEQYF; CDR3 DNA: TGTGCCAGCAGCTTAGAGTACAGGGGGGGCGAGCAGTACTTC
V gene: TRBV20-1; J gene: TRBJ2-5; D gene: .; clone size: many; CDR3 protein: CSGSQGGGGGTQYF; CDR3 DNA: TGCAGTGGTTCGCAGGGAGGAGGGGGAGGGACCCAGTACTTC
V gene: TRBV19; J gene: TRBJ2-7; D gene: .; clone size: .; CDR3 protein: CASSIDSATYEQYF; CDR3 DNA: TGTGCCAGTAGTATAGATAGCGCAACCTACGAGCAGTACTTC
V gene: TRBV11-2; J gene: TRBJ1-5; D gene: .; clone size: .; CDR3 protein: CASSPGGKYQPQHF; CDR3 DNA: TGTGCCAGCAGCCCCGGGGGGAAATATCAGCCCCAGCATTTT
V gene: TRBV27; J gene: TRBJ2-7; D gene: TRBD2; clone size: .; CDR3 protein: CASSLSKPGGGEQYF; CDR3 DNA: TGTGCCAGCAGTTTATCCAAACCGGGAGGCGGAGAGCAGTACTTC
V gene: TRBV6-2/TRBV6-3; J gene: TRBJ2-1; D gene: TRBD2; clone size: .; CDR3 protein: CASRGGNQAGGSSYNEQFF; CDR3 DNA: TGTGCCAGCAGAGGGGGAAACCAAGCGGGAGGCAGCTCCTACAATGAGCAGTTCTTC